Below are 27 T cell receptor beta chains sequenced from a single sample in a study of beta chain features in type 1 diabetes. cDNA synthesis used the whole RNA isolate, giving expressed TCRB sequences. TCRdb's copy holds only in-frame clones and misses some; the assay was immunoSEQ multiplex PCR. Of over 700,000 clones listed, 15% to 20% are singletons. The sample comprised naive CD4+ T cells from blood. These TCRs come from a woman aged 18-29 years in good health.

This clone appeared a few times. The chain couples TRBV14 to TRBJ2-7; tentatively, D is TRBD2 (6 bases). The CDR3 is 14 amino acids. Germline V gene lookup returns CDR1 SGHDN and CDR2 FVKESK. Trimming shortened V by 1 base and J by 3 bases, and 10 bases separated the two germline ends. CDR3 protein: CASSQGDLRYEQYF. The CDR3 DNA reads as TGTGCCAGCAGCCAAGGGGACTTGCGCTACGAGCAGTACTTC.

V usage is TRBV25-1 and J usage is TRBJ1-3; D might be TRBD1 (6 bases). CDR3 length equals 14 residues. Germline V lookup: CDR1 MGHDK, CDR2 SYGVNS. V was cut by 5 bases and J by 0 bases, with 8 bases left in between. The CDR3 here is CASSLDSSGNTIYF. CDR3 DNA sequence: TGTGCCAGCAGTCTGGACAGCTCTGGAAACACCATATATTTT.

The sample holds a few counts of this clone. The sample has other DNA sequences that encode this CDR3 too. The chain has TRBV28 and TRBJ2-7; D may be TRBD1 or TRBD2 (5 bases each). CDR1 and CDR2 from the germline V gene are MDHEN and SYDVKM. The CDR3 is 12 residues long. The V end lost 2 bases, the J end lost 4 bases, and 6 bases lay between the germline ends. The DNA of the CDR3 is TGTGCCAGCAGTTTAGGGGGTTACGAGCAGTACTTC. This codes for CASSLGGYEQYF.

The V call is TRBV28, the J call TRBJ2-7; TRBD1 agrees at 9 bases. The V gene end was trimmed by 6 bases and the J gene end by 0 bases; junction bases not matched to a gene: 6. The CDR3 is 15 residues long. Looked up from germline, CDR1 is MDHEN and CDR2 is SYDVKM. The CDR3 nucleotides read TGTGCCAGCAGAAGGACAGGGGCCTTCTCCTACGAGCAGTACTTC. This encodes CASRRTGAFSYEQYF. Combining the CDR3 with reference TRBV28 and TRBJ2-7 gives the whole variable domain DVKVTQSSRYLVKRTGEKVFLECVQDMDHENMFWYRQDPGLGLRLIYFSYDVKMKEKGDIPEGYSVSREKKERFSLILESASTNQTSMYLCASRRTGAFSYEQYFGPGTRLTVT.

This sequence joins TRBV10-3 and TRBJ1-2, with D uncertain. In germline, CDR1 is ENHRY, CDR2 SYGVKD. Trimming removed 8 bases from V and 0 bases from J, with 10 bases in between. CDR3 length: 13 residues. The CDR3 reads CAIRRTANYGYTF. The CDR3 DNA reads TGTGCCATCCGACGGACGGCTAACTATGGCTACACCTTC.

CDR3 sequence reads: CATSRRAPVVGAIQYF. The CDR3 nucleotides are TGTGCCACCAGCAGGCGGGCCCCGGTAGTCGGCGCCATTCAGTACTTC. The chain couples TRBV15 to TRBJ2-4, with a weak D call TRBD2 (5 bases). V lost 3 bases to trimming and J lost 9 bases, with 21 bases between them. Germline CDR1 reads LNHNV; CDR2 reads YYDKDF (reference sequence). The CDR3 totals 16 residues.

The J gene is TRBJ2-5, the V gene TRBV29-1; TRBD2 matches 8 bases. Germline loops: CDR1 SQVTM, CDR2 ANQGSEA. With 2 bases clipped from V and 4 bases from J, the junction kept 6 bases outside the gene matches. This CDR3 comprises 14 residues. This CDR3 is CSVEKAGVRETQYF. In DNA, the CDR3 is TGCAGCGTTGAAAAAGCGGGAGTTCGAGAGACCCAGTACTTC. Full variable domain (remainder filled in from reference TRBV29-1 and TRBJ2-5): SAVISQKPSRDICQRGTSLTIQCQVDSQVTMMFWYRQQPGQSLTLIATANQGSEATYESGFVIDKFPISRPNLTFSTLTVSNMSPEDSSIYLCSVEKAGVRETQYFGPGTRLLVL.

The J gene is TRBJ2-7, the V gene TRBV14; perhaps TRBD1 as D (5 bases). The CDR3 has 15 amino acids. CDR1 and CDR2 from the germline V gene are SGHDN and FVKESK. The ends were cut back, 1 base at V and 3 bases at J, with 13 bases in the middle. CDR3 nucleotides: TGTGCCAGCAGCCAAGGTCTGGGGCACGACTACGAGCAGTACTTC. Encoded protein: CASSQGLGHDYEQYF.

Only a few counts were recorded for this clone. The chain recombines TRBV5-6 with TRBJ2-7, with 10 bases matching TRBD2. The CDR3 has 16 amino acids. J lost 5 bases, V lost 0 bases, and 8 bases had no gene match. Germline CDR1 and CDR2: SGHDT and YYEEEE. CDR3 nucleotides: TGTGCCAGCAGCTTGGGGTCTAGCGGGAGTGTTAACGAGCAGTACTTC. Protein product: CASSLGSSGSVNEQYF. The full variable domain, completed using reference TRBV5-6 and TRBJ2-7, is DAGVTQSPTHLIKTRGQQVTLRCSPKSGHDTVSWYQQALGQGPQFIFQYYEEEERQRGNFPDRFSGHQFPNYSSELNVNALLLGDSALYLCASSLGSSGSVNEQYFGPGTRLTVT.

This clone occurred a few times. V is TRBV7-2 and J is TRBJ2-2, with 7 nucleotides matching TRBD1. Trimming took 3 bases from V and 3 from J; bases not matched to a gene: 7. Germline V CDR1 and CDR2: SGHTA, FQGNSA. This CDR3 is built from 16 residues. DNA for the CDR3: TGTGCCAGCAGCTTCTTAGGGGGCTGGGACACCGGGGAGCTGTTTTTT. Protein: CASSFLGGWDTGELFF.

There are a few counts of this clone. Other DNA sequences within the sample encode an identical CDR3. CDR3 loop: CASSLEGTYNEQFF. The CDR3 coding sequence is TGCGCCAGCAGCTTGGAAGGGACCTACAATGAGCAGTTCTTC. This chain uses TRBV5-1 with TRBJ2-1; D unresolved. CDR3 length: 14 amino acids. CDR1 is SGHRS and CDR2 is YFSETQ in the germline V gene. The germline V and J ends were trimmed by 0 bases and 2 bases, with 6 bases remaining between them.

The chain has TRBV4-3 and TRBJ2-3; TRBD2 might be the D (6 bases). CDR3 length: 18 amino acids. Germline-derived CDR1 and CDR2 are LGHNA and YSLEER. Trimming shortened V by 0 bases and J by 1 base, and 17 bases separated the two germline ends. The CDR3 spells CASSQDPRRVLGTDTQYF. CDR3 nucleotides: TGCGCCAGCAGCCAAGATCCCCGGAGGGTGTTAGGCACAGATACGCAGTATTTT.

Note on this clone: Since no conserved phenylalanine or tryptophan closes the CDR3, a read error is the likely cause. The limits of the CDR3 on the DNA are not certain, so only TCRdb's listed CDR3 is given. The genes are TRBV7-9 and TRBJ2-6. The CDR3 region is 8 residues in length, termini included. The germline V gene has CDR1 SEHNR and CDR2 FQNEAQ (reference sequence). CDR3 amino acids: CASSLGKD.

This clone was counted a few times. The chain is built from TRBV13 and TRBJ2-7; a possible D gene is TRBD2 (5 bases). CDR3 size: 14 residues. The germline V gene has CDR1 PRHDT and CDR2 FYEKMQ (reference sequence). Trimming cost V 6 bases and J 7 bases, with 19 bases left between them. The CDR3 bases are TGTGCCAGCAGTTCCCTCCGGGGATCCTTGGAGCAGTACTTC. It translates to CASSSLRGSLEQYF. Complete variable domain (other parts from reference TRBV13 and TRBJ2-7): AAGVIQSPRHLIKEKRETATLKCYPIPRHDTVYWYQQGPGQDPQFLISFYEKMQSDKGSIPDRFSAQQFSDYHSELNMSSLELGDSALYFCASSSLRGSLEQYFGPGTRLTVT.

This clone appeared a few times. Different DNA sequences within this sample yield the same CDR3. This chain uses TRBV15 with TRBJ1-5, with D possibly being TRBD1 (5 bases). The length of the CDR3 is 13 residues. Germline V gives CDR1 LNHNV, CDR2 YYDKDF (reference sequence). V was shortened by 2 bases and J by 4 bases, with 6 bases between the two germline ends. In nucleotides, the CDR3 is TGTGCCACCAGCAGACAGGGTAATCAGCCCCAGCATTTT. Protein sequence: CATSRQGNQPQHF.

DNA for the CDR3: TGTGCCAGCAGCTTAACCGGGGGGCGCTTGGAGACCCAGTACTTC. This codes for CASSLTGGRLETQYF. The chain combines TRBV7-3 with TRBJ2-5; a weak D match, TRBD2 (7 bases). This CDR3 has 15 residues. Germline CDR1 reads SGHTA; CDR2 reads FQGTGA. V lost 0 bases and J lost 5, with 13 bases in between.

This clone was counted a few times. The chain has TRBV11-2 and TRBJ1-3; 7 nucleotides align to TRBD1. CDR3 length equals 15 residues. V was pared by 4 bases and J by 7 bases, with 10 bases of the junction left unmatched. Germline V gene sequence: CDR1 SGHAT, CDR2 FQNNGV. The CDR3 sequence: CASSSDPGQRNTIYF. The CDR3 nucleotides are TGTGCCAGCAGCTCAGATCCGGGACAGAGGAACACCATATATTTT.

The sample holds a few counts of this clone. The CDR3 DNA reads TGCAGCGTTGAGTTGACGCTAAACACTGAAGCTTTCTTT. Translating it yields CSVELTLNTEAFF. The J gene is TRBJ1-1, the V gene TRBV29-1; D remains unclear. The V end was cut by 3 bases, the J end by 2 bases, with 10 bases between. The CDR3 runs 13 residues. Germline V gives CDR1 SQVTM, CDR2 ANQGSEA.

This clone was recorded a few times. The gene calls are TRBV11-2 and TRBJ2-1, with a possible D match to TRBD2 (6 bases). V dropped 2 bases and J dropped 10 bases, with 9 bases sitting between them. CDR1 SGHAT and CDR2 FQNNGV come from the germline V gene. This CDR3 region has 12 residues. CDR3 residues: CASSLSGREQFF. CDR3 coding DNA: TGTGCCAGCAGCTTATCTGGGAGGGAGCAGTTCTTC.

This clone was seen a handful of times. This chain links TRBV20-1 with TRBJ2-1, with D uncertain. The CDR3 spans 11 residues. Deletions cut 0 bases from V and 9 bases from J, with 6 bases between. The germline V gene has CDR1 DFQATT and CDR2 SNEGSKA (reference sequence). The CDR3 here is CSARDKTEQFF. In nucleotides, the CDR3 is TGCAGTGCTAGAGATAAGACTGAGCAGTTCTTC.

This clone was detected a few times. One end of the junction does not line up with germline, which may come from a read error. J is TRBJ2-7 and V is TRBV28; no clear D gene. Germline assignment: CDR1 MDHEN and CDR2 SYDVKM. This CDR3 is built from 13 residues. CDR3 in DNA: TGTGCCAGCAGTTTAAGTTCTCGTAGAGAGCCGTACTTC. Amino acids: CASSLSSRREPYF.

The sample holds a few counts of this clone. The rearrangement uses TRBV9 and TRBJ2-2; possibly TRBD1 for D (5 bases). The CDR3 contains 14 residues. Germline V gene lookup returns CDR1 SGDLS and CDR2 YYNGEE. V dropped 4 bases and J dropped 4 bases, with 11 bases sitting between them. Written as DNA, the CDR3 is TGTGCCAGCAGCCAGGGTCGCTTCACCGGGGAGCTGTTTTTT. It encodes CASSQGRFTGELFF.

This clone was counted between two and nine times. This chain uses TRBV9 with TRBJ2-1; TRBD1 matches 9 bases. The germline V gene has CDR1 SGDLS and CDR2 YYNGEE. The CDR3 sequence is 15 residues long. With V trimmed by 0 bases and J by 5 bases, 3 bases remained unmatched. The CDR3 reads CASSVVGTGNNEQFF. The CDR3 DNA sequence: TGTGCCAGCAGCGTAGTCGGGACAGGGAACAATGAGCAGTTCTTC.

Notes on this clone: The sample carries other DNA sequences with the same CDR3. The gene calls are TRBV10-3 and TRBJ2-7, with D possibly being TRBD2 (5 bases). Germline CDR1 and CDR2: ENHRY and SYGVKD. The CDR3 totals 13 residues. V lost 4 bases and J lost 2, with 9 bases in between. This CDR3 reads CAISVSGAYEQYF. Here the CDR3 DNA reads TGTGCCATCAGTGTAAGCGGCGCCTACGAGCAGTACTTC.

The chain uses TRBV5-1 and TRBJ2-1, with 10 bases that match TRBD2. Trimming cost V 1 base and J 3 bases; bases outside gene matches: 4. The CDR3 is 16 residues long. Per germline, CDR1 SGHRS and CDR2 YFSETQ. The CDR3 DNA sequence: TGCGCCAGCAGCTTGCGTTCTAGCGGGAGCTACAATGAGCAGTTCTTC. Protein sequence: CASSLRSSGSYNEQFF.

The chain has TRBV6-5 and TRBJ2-1; tentatively, D is TRBD2 (6 bases). V lost 8 bases and J 11 bases, leaving 16 bases between the germline ends. This CDR3 contains 12 residues. Germline CDR1 and CDR2: MNHEY and SVGAGI. The CDR3 sequence: CASGGIRPKQFF. CDR3 DNA sequence: TGTGCCAGCGGGGGGATTCGTCCAAAGCAGTTCTTC.

This clone was found once. The chain combines TRBV6-5 with TRBJ1-2; D may be TRBD1 (5 bases). V dropped 6 bases and J dropped 8 bases, with 16 bases sitting between them. Germline V gives CDR1 MNHEY, CDR2 SVGAGI. The CDR3 loop spans 13 amino acids. The CDR3 loop is CASSTRVIKGYTF. CDR3 sequence (DNA): TGTGCCAGCAGCACCAGGGTGATTAAGGGCTACACCTTC.